These 5 T cell receptor beta chains were sequenced from one sample in a study of OX40 agonist ivuxolimab in advanced cancers. Data came from immunoSEQ multiplex PCR; TCRdb stores just in-frame clones and leaves some out. Altogether around 60,000 clones are present, about nine tenths being singletons, with the ten largest covering 2.8%. The sample consisted of CD4+ or CD8+ T cells sorted from blood, taken in a trial of the OX40 agonist ivuxolimab. The receptors stem from an adult with an advanced solid tumor such as melanoma, head and neck, liver or kidney cancer.

The chain uses TRBV7-2 and TRBJ2-7, with D hard to call. CDR3 length: 13 residues. Trimming stripped 1 base from V and 1 base from J, with 5 bases between. Germline CDR1 reads SGHTA; CDR2 reads FQGNSA. CDR3 in amino acids: CASSLGRSYEQYF. In nucleotides, the CDR3 is TGTGCCAGCAGCTTAGGCAGGTCCTACGAGCAGTACTTC.

The chain couples TRBV19 to TRBJ2-1; a weak D match, TRBD2 (5 bases). CDR1 is LNHDA and CDR2 is SQIVND in the germline V gene (reference sequence). V was shortened by 6 bases and J by 0 bases, with 12 bases between the two germline ends. The CDR3 is made up of 15 amino acids. This CDR3 reads CASRVAWSSYNEQFF. The CDR3 DNA is TGTGCCAGTAGGGTAGCGTGGAGCTCCTACAATGAGCAGTTCTTC.

The V call is TRBV10-3, the J call TRBJ2-7, with D possibly matching TRBD2 (5 bases). Germline V gives CDR1 ENHRY, CDR2 SYGVKD. The CDR3 runs to 15 residues. Trimming cost V 5 bases and J 2 bases, with 16 bases left between them. CDR3 nucleotides: TGTGCCATCAGTAACCCGGGAACGGGAACCTACGAGCAGTACTTC. Residues: CAISNPGTGTYEQYF.

The V call is TRBV30, the J call TRBJ1-1; tentatively, D is TRBD1 (5 bases). Germline V gene data show CDR1 as GTSNPN and CDR2 as SVGIG (reference sequence). This CDR3 is 13 amino acids long. V lost 1 base, J lost 3 bases, and 9 bases lay in between. The CDR3 region is CAWSGQGDTEAFF. The CDR3 DNA follows: TGTGCCTGGAGTGGGCAGGGTGACACTGAAGCTTTCTTT.

The rearrangement joins TRBV6-1 to TRBJ2-3; D gene uncertain. Trimming removed 1 base from V and 2 bases from J, with 16 bases in between. The CDR3 runs 17 residues. Germline V CDR1 and CDR2: MNHNS, SASEGT. The CDR3 DNA reads as TGTGCCAGCAGTGAAGTGGTAACAGCTATCCTCACAGATACGCAGTATTTT. Translated: CASSEVVTAILTDTQYF.